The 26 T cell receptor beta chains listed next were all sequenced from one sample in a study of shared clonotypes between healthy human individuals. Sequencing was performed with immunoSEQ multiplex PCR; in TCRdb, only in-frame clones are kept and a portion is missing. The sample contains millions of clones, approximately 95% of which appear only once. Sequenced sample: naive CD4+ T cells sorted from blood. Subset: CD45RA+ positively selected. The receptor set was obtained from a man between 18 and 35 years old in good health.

The CDR3 DNA reads TGTGCCAGCTCAGACCTTCTTAGCTCCTATAATTCACCCCTCCACTTT. Protein: CASSDLLSSYNSPLHF. The chain employs TRBV18 and TRBJ1-6; D remains ambiguous. The length of the CDR3 is 16 residues. From germline, CDR1 is KGHSH and CDR2 LQKENI. Trimming shortened V by 5 bases and J by 0 bases, and 11 bases separated the two germline ends. Combining the CDR3 with reference TRBV18 and TRBJ1-6 gives the whole variable domain NAGVMQNPRHLVRRRGQEARLRCSPMKGHSHVYWYRQLPEEGLKFMVYLQKENIIDESGMPKERFSAEFPKEGPSILRIQQVVRGDSAAYFCASSDLLSSYNSPLHFGNGTRLTVT.

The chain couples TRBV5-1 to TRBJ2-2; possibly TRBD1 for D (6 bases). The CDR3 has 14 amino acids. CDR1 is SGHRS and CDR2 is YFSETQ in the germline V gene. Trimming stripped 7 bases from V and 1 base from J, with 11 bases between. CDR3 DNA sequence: TGCGCCAGCGGAGAACAGGGGAACACCGGGGAGCTGTTTTTT. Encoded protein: CASGEQGNTGELFF.

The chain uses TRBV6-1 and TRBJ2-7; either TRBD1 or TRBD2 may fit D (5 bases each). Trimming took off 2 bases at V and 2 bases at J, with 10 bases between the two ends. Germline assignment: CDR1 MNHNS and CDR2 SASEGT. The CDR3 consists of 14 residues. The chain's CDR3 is CASSEWDRAYEQYF. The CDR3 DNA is TGTGCCAGCAGTGAATGGGACCGTGCCTACGAGCAGTACTTC.

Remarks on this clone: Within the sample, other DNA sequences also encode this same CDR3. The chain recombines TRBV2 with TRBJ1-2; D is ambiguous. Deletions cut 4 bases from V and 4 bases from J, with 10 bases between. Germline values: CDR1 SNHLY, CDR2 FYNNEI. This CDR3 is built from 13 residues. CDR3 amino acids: CASSVGGSYGYTF. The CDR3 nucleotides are TGTGCCAGCAGTGTGGGAGGGTCCTATGGCTACACCTTC. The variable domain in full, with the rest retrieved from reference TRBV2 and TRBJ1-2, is EPEVTQTPSHQVTQMGQEVILRCVPISNHLYFYWYRQILGQKVEFLVSFYNNEISEKSEIFDDQFSVERPDGSNFTLKIRSTKLEDSAMYFCASSVGGSYGYTFGSGTRLTVV.

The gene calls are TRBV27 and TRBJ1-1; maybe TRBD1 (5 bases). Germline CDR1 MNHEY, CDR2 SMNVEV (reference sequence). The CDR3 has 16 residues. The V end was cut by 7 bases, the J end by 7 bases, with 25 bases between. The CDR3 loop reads CASNPGRSLVKYEAFF. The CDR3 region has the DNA TGTGCCAGCAATCCGGGACGGAGTCTAGTCAAATATGAAGCTTTCTTT.

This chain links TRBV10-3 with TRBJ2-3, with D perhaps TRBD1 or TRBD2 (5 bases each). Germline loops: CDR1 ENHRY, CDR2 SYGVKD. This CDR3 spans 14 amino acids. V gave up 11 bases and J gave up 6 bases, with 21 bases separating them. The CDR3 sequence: CAASGAGGMDTQYF. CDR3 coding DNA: TGTGCCGCTTCCGGGGCGGGCGGCATGGATACGCAGTATTTT.

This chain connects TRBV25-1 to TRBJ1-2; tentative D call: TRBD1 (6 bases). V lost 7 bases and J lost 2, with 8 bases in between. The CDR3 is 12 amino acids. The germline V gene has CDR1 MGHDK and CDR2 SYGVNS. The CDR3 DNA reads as TGTGCCAGCACCACAGGGAACTATGGCTACACCTTC. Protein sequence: CASTTGNYGYTF.

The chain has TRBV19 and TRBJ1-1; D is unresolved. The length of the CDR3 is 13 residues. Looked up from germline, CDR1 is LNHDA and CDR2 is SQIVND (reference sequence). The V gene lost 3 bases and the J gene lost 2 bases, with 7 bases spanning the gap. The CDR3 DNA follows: TGTGCCAGTAGTATGGGAGGTAACACTGAAGCTTTCTTT. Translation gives CASSMGGNTEAFF.

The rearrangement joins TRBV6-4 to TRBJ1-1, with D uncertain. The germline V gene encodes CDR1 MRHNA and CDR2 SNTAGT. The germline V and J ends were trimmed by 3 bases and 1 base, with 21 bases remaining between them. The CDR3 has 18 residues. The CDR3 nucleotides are TGTGCCAGCAGTGATATATTTGAGTCCCCTGAGGAGAACACTGAAGCTTTCTTT. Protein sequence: CASSDIFESPEENTEAFF.

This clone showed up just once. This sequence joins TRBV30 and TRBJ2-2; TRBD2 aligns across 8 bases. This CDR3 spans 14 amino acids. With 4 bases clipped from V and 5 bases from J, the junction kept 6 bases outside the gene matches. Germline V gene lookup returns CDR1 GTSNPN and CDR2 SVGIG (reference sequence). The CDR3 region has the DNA TGTGCCTGGACTGGGACTAGTAGAACCGGGGAGCTGTTTTTT. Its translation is CAWTGTSRTGELFF. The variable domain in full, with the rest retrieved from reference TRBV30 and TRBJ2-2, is SQTIHQWPATLVQPVGSPLSLECTVEGTSNPNLYWYRQAAGRGLQLLFYSVGIGQISSEVPQNLSASRPQDRQFILSSKKLLLSDSGFYLCAWTGTSRTGELFFGEGSRLTVL.

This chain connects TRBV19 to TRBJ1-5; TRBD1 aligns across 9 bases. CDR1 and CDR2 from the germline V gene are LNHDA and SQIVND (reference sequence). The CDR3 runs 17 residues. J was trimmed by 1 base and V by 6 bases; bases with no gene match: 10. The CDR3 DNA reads TGTGCCAGTAGCGAAGGGACAGGGAGATCGAGCAATCAGCCCCAGCATTTT. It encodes CASSEGTGRSSNQPQHF.

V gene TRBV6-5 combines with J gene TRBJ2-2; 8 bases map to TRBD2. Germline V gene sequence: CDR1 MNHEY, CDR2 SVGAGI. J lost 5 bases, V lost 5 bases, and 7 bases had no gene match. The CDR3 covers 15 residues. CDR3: CASSTGTRRTGELFF. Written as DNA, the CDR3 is TGTGCCAGCAGTACAGGGACTAGGAGAACCGGGGAGCTGTTTTTT.

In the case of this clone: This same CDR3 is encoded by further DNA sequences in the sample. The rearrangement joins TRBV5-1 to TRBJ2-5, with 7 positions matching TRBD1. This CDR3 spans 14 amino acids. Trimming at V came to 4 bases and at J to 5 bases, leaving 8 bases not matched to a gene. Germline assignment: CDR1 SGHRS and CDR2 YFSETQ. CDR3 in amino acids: CASSANRGRETQYF. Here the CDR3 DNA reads TGCGCCAGCAGCGCAAACAGGGGCAGGGAGACCCAGTACTTC. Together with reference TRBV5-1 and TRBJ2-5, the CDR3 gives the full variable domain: KAGVTQTPRYLIKTRGQQVTLSCSPISGHRSVSWYQQTPGQGLQFLFEYFSETQRNKGNFPGRFSGRQFSNSRSEMNVSTLELGDSALYLCASSANRGRETQYFGPGTRLLVL.

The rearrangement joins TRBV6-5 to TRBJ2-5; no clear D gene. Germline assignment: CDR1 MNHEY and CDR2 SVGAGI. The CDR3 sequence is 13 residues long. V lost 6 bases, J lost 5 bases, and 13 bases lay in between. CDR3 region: CASSYGDKETQYF. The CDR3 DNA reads TGTGCCAGCAGCTACGGAGATAAGGAGACCCAGTACTTC.

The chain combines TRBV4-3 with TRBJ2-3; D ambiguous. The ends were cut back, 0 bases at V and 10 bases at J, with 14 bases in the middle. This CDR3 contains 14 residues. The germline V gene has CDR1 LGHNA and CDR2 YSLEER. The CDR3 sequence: CASSQDSPVSSQYF. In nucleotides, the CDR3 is TGCGCCAGCAGCCAAGACTCTCCCGTCTCATCGCAGTATTTT.

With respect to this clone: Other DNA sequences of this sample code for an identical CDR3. DNA of the CDR3: TGTGCCTGGAGTGTAATCGGAACTGGAAACACCATATATTTT. Protein: CAWSVIGTGNTIYF. The chain recombines TRBV30 with TRBJ1-3; D not certain. V lost 0 bases, J lost 2 bases, and 8 bases lay in between. The germline V gene encodes CDR1 GTSNPN and CDR2 SVGIG (reference sequence). CDR3 length: 14 residues.

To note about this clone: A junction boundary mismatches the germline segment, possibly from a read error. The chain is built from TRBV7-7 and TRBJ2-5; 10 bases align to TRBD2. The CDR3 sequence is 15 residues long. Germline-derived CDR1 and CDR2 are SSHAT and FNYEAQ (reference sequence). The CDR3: CASSKRLAGGETQYF. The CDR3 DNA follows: TGTGCTAGCAGCAAAAGACTAGCGGGTGGTGAGACCCAGTACTTC.

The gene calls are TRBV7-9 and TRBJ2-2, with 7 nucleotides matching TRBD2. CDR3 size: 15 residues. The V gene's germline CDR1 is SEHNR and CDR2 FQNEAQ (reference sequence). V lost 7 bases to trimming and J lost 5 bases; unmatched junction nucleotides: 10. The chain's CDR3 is CASTYWTSGTGELFF. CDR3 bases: TGTGCCAGCACATACTGGACTAGTGGAACCGGGGAGCTGTTTTTT.

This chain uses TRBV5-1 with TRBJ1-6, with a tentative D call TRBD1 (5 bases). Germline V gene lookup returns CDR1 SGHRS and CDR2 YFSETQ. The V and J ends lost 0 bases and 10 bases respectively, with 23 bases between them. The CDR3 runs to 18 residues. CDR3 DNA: TGCGCCAGCAGCTTGGACGGTCTATCCCGAGATCGGGGGTCACCCCTCCACTTT. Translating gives CASSLDGLSRDRGSPLHF.

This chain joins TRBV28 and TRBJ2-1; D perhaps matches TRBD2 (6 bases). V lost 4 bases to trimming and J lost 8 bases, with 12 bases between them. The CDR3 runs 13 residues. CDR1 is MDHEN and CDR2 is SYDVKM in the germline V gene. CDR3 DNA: TGTGCCAGCAGTTCCCCTAGCGTCGATGAGCAGTTCTTC. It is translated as CASSSPSVDEQFF.

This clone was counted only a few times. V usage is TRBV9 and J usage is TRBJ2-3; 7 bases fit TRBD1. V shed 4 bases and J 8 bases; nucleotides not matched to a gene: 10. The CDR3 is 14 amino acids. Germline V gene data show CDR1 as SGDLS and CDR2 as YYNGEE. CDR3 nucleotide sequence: TGTGCCAGCAGCAAAGCAGGGGGATCGGGTACGCAGTATTTT. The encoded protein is CASSKAGGSGTQYF. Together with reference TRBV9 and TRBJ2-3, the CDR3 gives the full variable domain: DSGVTQTPKHLITATGQRVTLRCSPRSGDLSVYWYQQSLDQGLQFLIQYYNGEERAKGNILERFSAQQFPDLHSELNLSSLELGDSALYFCASSKAGGSGTQYFGPGTRLTVL.

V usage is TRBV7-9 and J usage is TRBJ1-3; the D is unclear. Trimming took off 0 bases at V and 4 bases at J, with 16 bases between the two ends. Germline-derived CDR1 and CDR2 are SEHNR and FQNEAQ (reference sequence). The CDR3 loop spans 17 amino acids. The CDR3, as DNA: TGTGCCAGCAGCTTAGCGCTAGGGCTGGATTACGGAAACACCATATATTTT. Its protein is CASSLALGLDYGNTIYF. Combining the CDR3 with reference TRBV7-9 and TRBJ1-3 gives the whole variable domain DTGVSQNPRHKITKRGQNVTFRCDPISEHNRLYWYRQTLGQGPEFLTYFQNEAQLEKSRLLSDRFSAERPKGSFSTLEIQRTEQGDSAMYLCASSLALGLDYGNTIYFGEGSWLTVV.

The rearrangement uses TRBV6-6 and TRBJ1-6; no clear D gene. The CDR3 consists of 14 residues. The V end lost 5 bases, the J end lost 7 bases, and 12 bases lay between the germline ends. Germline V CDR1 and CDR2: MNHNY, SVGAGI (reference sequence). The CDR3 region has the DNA TGTGCCAGCAGTCCAGAATCGGAGAATTCACCCCTCCACTTT. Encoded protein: CASSPESENSPLHF.

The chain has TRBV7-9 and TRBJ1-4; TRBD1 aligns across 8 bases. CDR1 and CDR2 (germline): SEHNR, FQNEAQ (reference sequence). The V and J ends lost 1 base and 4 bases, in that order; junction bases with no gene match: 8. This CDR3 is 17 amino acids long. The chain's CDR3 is CASSLVPRGLFNEKLFF. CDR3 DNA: TGTGCCAGCAGCTTAGTTCCCAGGGGGCTGTTTAATGAAAAACTGTTTTTT.

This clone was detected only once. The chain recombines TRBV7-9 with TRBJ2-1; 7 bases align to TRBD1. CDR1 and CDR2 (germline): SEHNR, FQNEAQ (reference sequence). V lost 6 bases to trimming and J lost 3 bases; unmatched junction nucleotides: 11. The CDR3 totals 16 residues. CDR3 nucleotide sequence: TGTGCCAGCAGTCCTGCTTATCCAGGGGGCTACAATGAGCAGTTCTTC. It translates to CASSPAYPGGYNEQFF. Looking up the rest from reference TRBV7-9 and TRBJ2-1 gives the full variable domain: DTGVSQNPRHKITKRGQNVTFRCDPISEHNRLYWYRQTLGQGPEFLTYFQNEAQLEKSRLLSDRFSAERPKGSFSTLEIQRTEQGDSAMYLCASSPAYPGGYNEQFFGPGTRLTVL.

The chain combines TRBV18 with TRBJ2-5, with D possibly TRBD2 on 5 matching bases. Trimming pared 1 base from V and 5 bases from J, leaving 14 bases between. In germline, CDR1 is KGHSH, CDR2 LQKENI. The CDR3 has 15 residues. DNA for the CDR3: TGTGCCAGCTCACCACTTGAGGGAGTTTTTGAGACCCAGTACTTC. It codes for CASSPLEGVFETQYF.